The 8 T cell receptor beta chains below come from one sample, sequenced in a study of response to subunit inactivated influenza vaccine. TCRdb re-derived calls from the RT-PCR reads in MiXCR, one entry per CDR3 protein. Found here are 650,000 to 800,000 distinct CDR3 sequences, more than 11% of them singletons; the top ten hold 6% to 7%. Sequenced material: PBMCs from blood, taken 14 days before vaccination. These receptors were obtained from a man aged 45-65 years who received an inactivated influenza vaccine.

This clonotype was picked up a small number of times. This chain connects TRBV27 to TRBJ1-2; D is unclear. CDR3 length: 15 residues. V lost 3 bases and J 0 bases, leaving 11 bases between the germline ends. Germline CDR1 reads MNHEY; CDR2 reads SMNVEV (reference sequence). The CDR3 loop reads CASSFGLEPNYGYTF. In DNA, the CDR3 is TGTGCCAGCAGTTTTGGTTTAGAGCCTAACTATGGCTACACCTTC.

This chain links TRBV28 with TRBJ2-7; perhaps TRBD1 as D (5 bases). V shed 7 bases and J shed 4 bases, with 11 bases lying between them. This CDR3 contains 12 residues. Germline V lookup: CDR1 MDHEN, CDR2 SYDVKM. The CDR3 DNA sequence: TGTGCCAGCAAGAGACCAGGGTACGAGCAGTACTTC. Its protein product is CASKRPGYEQYF.

This clonotype has a handful of counts. This sequence joins TRBV3-1 and TRBJ2-7; perhaps TRBD2 as D (6 bases). The CDR3 contains 19 residues. The germline V and J ends were trimmed by 3 bases and 0 bases, with 24 bases remaining between them. Germline assignment: CDR1 LGHDT and CDR2 YNNKEL (reference sequence). The CDR3 region has the DNA TGTGCCAGCAGCCAGCATCCCGGGGGTTTGGTAAAGAGCTCCTACGAGCAGTACTTC. This sequence encodes CASSQHPGGLVKSSYEQYF.

The chain is built from TRBV7-2 and TRBJ2-3; 7 bases are a match to TRBD2. Trimming at V came to 1 base and at J to 4 bases, leaving 5 bases not matched to a gene. CDR3 length: 15 amino acids. Germline V lookup: CDR1 SGHTA, CDR2 FQGNSA. The CDR3 spells CASSLDGLVSDTQYF. Here the CDR3 DNA reads TGTGCCAGCAGCTTAGACGGACTAGTATCAGATACGCAGTATTTT.

This clonotype was recorded many times. This chain links TRBV4-3 with TRBJ1-3; D not resolved. The V end was cut by 0 bases, the J end by 1 base, with 16 bases between. CDR1 LGHNA and CDR2 YSLEER come from the germline V gene. The CDR3 spans 18 residues. The CDR3 DNA follows: TGCGCCAGCAGCCAAGATTGGCCTGGAACTCGGTCTGGAAACACCATATATTTT. Translating gives CASSQDWPGTRSGNTIYF.

Of note for this clonotype: This may be a read error, as it is one base from a much larger clone. This sequence joins TRBV20-1 and TRBJ2-5, with D unresolved. Germline V gene lookup returns CDR1 DFQATT and CDR2 SNEGSKA (reference sequence). The CDR3 is made up of 14 amino acids. The CDR3 DNA reads as TGCGGTGCCCCAGAGCCTATAACCAAAGAGACCCAGTACTTC. Amino acid sequence: CGAPEPITKETQYF.

The chain links TRBV3-1 to TRBJ1-1, with unresolved D. Germline-derived CDR1 and CDR2 are LGHDT and YNNKEL (reference sequence). V gave up 4 bases and J gave up 9 bases, with 15 bases separating them. This CDR3 region has 13 residues. The CDR3 protein is CASSRSLRAKAFF. CDR3 nucleotide sequence: TGTGCCAGCAGCCGCAGCTTAAGAGCGAAAGCTTTCTTT.

This clonotype was observed a handful of times. The J gene is TRBJ2-5, the V gene TRBV7-6, with D possibly TRBD2 on 5 matching bases. The CDR3 has 17 residues. Germline lookup yields CDR1 SGHVS and CDR2 FNYEAQ. Trimming pared 5 bases from V and 4 bases from J, leaving 23 bases between. The CDR3 DNA reads as TGTGCCAGCAGCCGATCTTCGCTGGGTCGGGGTGTAGAGACCCAGTACTTC. Protein sequence: CASSRSSLGRGVETQYF.